Below are 14 T cell receptor beta chains sequenced from a single sample in a study of blood T cell repertoires in COVID-19 (dated by TCRdb to 2020 to 2021). The library was prepared using the immunoSEQ multiplex PCR assay. Drawn from immuneACCESS, this table holds only the in-frame rearrangements with V and J called that TCRdb kept. Clones are partly lost; checked studies trace under half to an unresolved V gene and leave the rest unexplained. The sample contains some 250,000 clones, about 85% of them found a single time. The top ten clonotypes cover roughly 8% of the sample. Sequences were obtained from peripheral blood. These receptors were collected from an elderly woman with acute or convalescent COVID-19.

V is TRBV5-5 and J is TRBJ1-2, with TRBD1 identical over 9 bases. The CDR3 is 15 residues long. CDR1 is SGHKS and CDR2 is YYEKEE in the germline V gene (reference sequence). The J segment lost 5 bases and the V segment lost 0 bases, leaving 5 bases of the junction unmatched. CDR3 residues: CASSLAGTGTYGYTF. Written as DNA, the CDR3 is TGTGCCAGCAGCTTGGCCGGGACAGGGACTTATGGCTACACCTTC.

This clone occurred once. The V call is TRBV29-1, the J call TRBJ1-4; D is uncertain. From germline, CDR1 is SQVTM and CDR2 ANQGSEA. The CDR3 length is 11 residues. V was clipped by 3 bases and J by 11 bases, with 10 bases between them. CDR3 protein: CSVEGQAKLFF. The CDR3 coding sequence is TGCAGCGTTGAGGGTCAGGCTAAACTGTTTTTT.

The J gene is TRBJ1-1, the V gene TRBV6-5; D remains ambiguous. The V end was cut by 4 bases, the J end by 0 bases, with 12 bases between. Germline V lookup: CDR1 MNHEY, CDR2 SVGAGI. The CDR3 is 15 residues long. In nucleotides, the CDR3 is TGTGCCAGCAGTTCCGGTGAACAGATGAACACTGAAGCTTTCTTT. Residues: CASSSGEQMNTEAFF.

The chain recombines TRBV7-9 with TRBJ2-5; D gene ambiguous. In germline, CDR1 is SEHNR, CDR2 FQNEAQ (reference sequence). Trimming cost V 5 bases and J 1 base, with 11 bases left between them. This CDR3 is 14 amino acids long. The CDR3 DNA sequence: TGTGCCAGCAGCCCAGAGGAGTTCCAAGAGACCCAGTACTTC. Translated, it gives CASSPEEFQETQYF.

This clone occurred a few times. The V gene is TRBV5-5, the J gene TRBJ1-3; the match to TRBD1 covers 8 bases. The V and J ends lost 2 bases and 2 bases, in that order; junction bases with no gene match: 3. This CDR3 is 15 amino acids long. Germline CDR1 reads SGHKS; CDR2 reads YYEKEE (reference sequence). The CDR3 loop is CASSFTDRAGNTIYF. DNA of the CDR3: TGTGCCAGCAGCTTTACGGACAGGGCTGGAAACACCATATATTTT.

This sequence joins TRBV6-6 and TRBJ2-7, with 7 bases matching TRBD1. The CDR3 sequence is 15 residues long. Germline CDR1 reads MNHNY; CDR2 reads SVGAGI (reference sequence). The V and J ends lost 6 bases and 2 bases, in that order; junction bases with no gene match: 10. This CDR3 is CASSLKQGSPYEQYF. The CDR3 DNA reads TGTGCCAGCAGCCTGAAACAGGGGTCACCCTACGAGCAGTACTTC.

The CDR3 coding sequence is TGTGCCAGCAGCCTCAACTCATGGGGGCCAGTTTCACCCCTCCACTTT. It encodes CASSLNSWGPVSPLHF. The J gene is TRBJ1-6, the V gene TRBV14, with D perhaps matching TRBD1 (6 bases). The germline V gene has CDR1 SGHDN and CDR2 FVKESK. The length of the CDR3 is 16 residues. V dropped 4 bases and J dropped 9 bases, with 19 bases sitting between them.

The J gene is TRBJ2-7, the V gene TRBV6-1; 11 nucleotides agree with TRBD1. Looked up from germline, CDR1 is MNHNS and CDR2 is SASEGT. The V segment lost 2 bases and the J segment 0 bases; nucleotides outside the gene matches: 9. This CDR3 contains 18 residues. CDR3 region: CASSETDRGQVSSYEQYF. For the CDR3, the DNA is TGTGCCAGCAGTGAAACGGACAGGGGGCAAGTAAGCTCCTACGAGCAGTACTTC.

CDR3 coding DNA: TGTGCCAGCTATAAAGGTGGGGCAGGGCTCTATGGCTACACCTTC. As protein: CASYKGGAGLYGYTF. V usage is TRBV5-6 and J usage is TRBJ1-2, with D possibly TRBD1 on 5 matching bases. Germline V CDR1 and CDR2: SGHDT, YYEEEE. Trimming shortened V by 7 bases and J by 4 bases, and 20 bases separated the two germline ends. The CDR3 runs to 15 residues.

The rearrangement links TRBV29-1 to TRBJ1-2; D remains unclear. The V gene lost 0 bases and the J gene lost 6 bases, with 17 bases spanning the gap. Per the germline V gene, CDR1 is SQVTM and CDR2 is ANQGSEA. This CDR3 is 15 amino acids long. The CDR3 DNA reads as TGCAGCGTTGAAGAGAATACAAACCGACTAAATGGCTACACCTTC. Amino acids: CSVEENTNRLNGYTF.

This chain links TRBV3-1 (or the pseudogene TRBV3-2) with TRBJ1-6; D is possibly TRBD1 (5 bases). The germline V gene encodes CDR1 LGHDT and CDR2 YNNKEL (reference sequence). The V gene lost 1 base and the J gene lost 9 bases, with 13 bases spanning the gap. The CDR3 is 15 amino acids. As DNA, the CDR3 is TGTGCCAGCAGCCAAGGCGGGGGGGTTGGTTCACCCCTCCACTTT. It translates to CASSQGGGVGSPLHF.

With regard to this clone: Different DNA sequences within this sample yield the same CDR3. The chain has TRBV29-1 and TRBJ1-5; the match to TRBD1 covers 7 bases. V shed 4 bases, J shed 7 bases, and the junction held 7 bases outside the gene matches. The CDR3 is 13 residues long. The germline V gene encodes CDR1 SQVTM and CDR2 ANQGSEA. CDR3 region: CSVVTGTNQPQHF. The CDR3 DNA follows: TGCAGCGTTGTGACAGGGACCAACCAGCCCCAGCATTTT.

This chain uses TRBV24-1 with TRBJ2-1, with 7 bases aligning to TRBD1. The CDR3 covers 16 residues. Germline-derived CDR1 and CDR2 are KGHDR and SFDVKD. Trimming at V came to 4 bases and at J to 3 bases, leaving 8 bases not matched to a gene. The CDR3 loop is CATSERQGFSYNEQFF. CDR3 DNA: TGTGCCACCAGTGAGCGACAGGGATTCAGCTACAATGAGCAGTTCTTC.

Here the CDR3 DNA reads TGTGCCAGTAGTATAGGAGCTAACTATGGCTACACCTTC. Protein: CASSIGANYGYTF. The chain couples TRBV19 to TRBJ1-2; D call uncertain. CDR1 is LNHDA, CDR2 SQIVND, per germline (reference sequence). Trimming took off 1 base at V and 0 bases at J, with 3 bases between the two ends. This CDR3 has 13 residues.